These 18 T cell receptor beta chains were all obtained from the same sample, sequenced in a study of tumor and adjacent non-tumor tissue in lung cancer. RNA was extracted from bulk tissue without any cell sorting. The normal lung tissue was taken more than 3 cm from the tumor edge. The library came from three nested PCR rounds adapted from ARM-PCR protocols. TCRdb analysed the multiplex PCR reads with MiXCR anew, one entry per CDR3 protein. The data hold around 40,000 distinct CDR3 sequences, with more than 50% observed a single time. The source material was distant non-tumor lung tissue. The receptor set was obtained from a man between 45 and 60 years old with non-small cell lung cancer.

Comments on this clonotype: A read error may produce the germline difference seen at one junction end. This sequence joins TRBV6-5 and TRBJ1-5; D ambiguous. CDR1 is MNHEY and CDR2 is SVGAGI in the germline V gene. The CDR3 is 15 amino acids. The CDR3 region is CTGSYSTGSDQPQHF. The CDR3, as DNA: TGTACCGGCAGTTACTCGACGGGGTCAGATCAGCCCCAACATTTT.

A word on this clonotype: Relative to the germline gene, one junction end is altered; a read error may explain this. The J gene is TRBJ2-1, the V gene TRBV28, with 11 positions matching TRBD2. CDR3 length: 16 amino acids. The germline gives CDR1 MDHEN, CDR2 SYDVKM. In DNA form, the CDR3 reads TGTGCCAGTAGTTTTCTGCTAGCGGGAGGTGCAGGTGAGAAATTCTTC. Residues: CASSFLLAGGAGEKFF. Together with reference TRBV28 and TRBJ2-1, the CDR3 gives the full variable domain: DVKVTQSSRYLVKRTGEKVFLECVQDMDHENMFWYRQDPGLGLRLIYFSYDVKMKEKGDIPEGYSVSREKKERFSLILESASTNQTSMYLCASSFLLAGGAGEKFFGPGTRLTVL.

This chain uses TRBV29-1 with TRBJ1-1, with TRBD1 identical over 11 bases. Germline trimming cut 6 bases from V and 5 bases from J; bases unmatched to any gene: 8. CDR3 length: 14 residues. Germline lookup yields CDR1 SQVTM and CDR2 ANQGSEA. CDR3 amino acids: CSVERTGGLTEAFF. The CDR3 nucleotides read TGCAGCGTCGAACGGACAGGGGGCCTAACTGAAGCTTTCTTT.

A word on this clonotype: Its ends do not fully match the called genes, so a read error is possible. CDR3 nucleotides: TGCACCAGCAACGTACCACGTAGCGGGGATGAGCAGTTCTTC. It encodes CTSNVPRSGDEQFF. V and J are TRBV5-1 and TRBJ2-1; TRBD2 aligns across 8 bases. The germline V gene encodes CDR1 SGHRS and CDR2 YFSETQ. The CDR3 totals 14 residues.

Details on this clonotype: The junction departs from the called germline gene at one end, perhaps through a read error. This chain links TRBV6-2 or TRBV6-3 with TRBJ1-1, with 10 positions matching TRBD1. CDR1 and CDR2 (germline): MNHEY, SVGEGT. There are 16 residues in the CDR3. CDR3 nucleotides: TGTGCCAACAGTTACTTCCTCAGGACAGGGGGTACTGAAGCTTTCTTT. This encodes CANSYFLRTGGTEAFF.

Remarks on this clonotype: One end of the junction varies from germline; a read error may be responsible. The rearrangement links TRBV6-5 to TRBJ2-1, with 9 nucleotides matching TRBD2. Germline V CDR1 and CDR2: MNHEY, SVGAGI. The CDR3 spans 18 residues. CDR3 residues: CASSYSFMAGGPAYEQFF. As DNA, the CDR3 is TGTGCCAGCAGTTACTCGTTCATGGCGGGAGGGCCGGCCTATGAGCAGTTCTTT.

About this clonotype: The junction differs from germline at one of its ends, possibly a read error. The V and J genes are TRBV28 and TRBJ2-7, with TRBD1 identical over 7 bases. This CDR3 is 13 amino acids long. Per the germline V gene, CDR1 is MDHEN and CDR2 is SYDVKM. Here the CDR3 DNA reads TGTGCCAGCACCAGACAGGGTTCCTACGAGCAATACTTC. Amino acid sequence: CASTRQGSYEQYF.

Regarding this clonotype: One end of the junction is discordant with germline, which a read error may explain. The rearrangement links TRBV6-5 to TRBJ1-3, with 8 bases that match TRBD1. Germline V gives CDR1 MNHEY, CDR2 SVGAGI. This CDR3 comprises 15 residues. CDR3 sequence reads: CASSYIQGDGNTIYF. As DNA, the CDR3 is TGTGCCAGTAGTTACATACAGGGGGATGGAAACACCATATATTTT.

Notes on this clonotype: Its ends do not fully match the called genes, so a read error is possible. The chain carries TRBV5-1 and TRBJ1-1, with 7 bases aligning to TRBD1. The CDR3 has 13 amino acids. The germline V gene has CDR1 SGHRS and CDR2 YFSETQ. CDR3 region: CGSSGEGATEAFF. The CDR3 DNA reads TGCGGCAGCAGCGGGGAGGGGGCCACTGAAGCTTTCTTT.

With respect to this clonotype: Given a much more abundant clone one base away, this may be a read error. The chain joins TRBV7-9 to TRBJ1-1, with D unresolved. Per germline, CDR1 SEHNR and CDR2 FQNEAQ (reference sequence). The CDR3 is 13 amino acids. The CDR3 here is CASSLTGFTEASF. As DNA, the CDR3 is TGTGCCAGCAGCTTAACGGGGTTCACTGAAGCTTCCTTT.

This clonotype was observed many times. The rearrangement uses TRBV11-2 and TRBJ2-7; TRBD1 aligns across 10 bases. Germline V lookup: CDR1 SGHAT, CDR2 FQNNGV. The V and J ends lost 1 base and 0 bases, in that order; junction bases with no gene match: 0. This CDR3 has 15 amino acids. The CDR3 loop is CASSLGTGGSYEQYF. DNA of the CDR3: TGTGCCAGCAGCTTAGGGACAGGGGGCTCCTACGAGCAGTACTTC.

This clonotype was detected only a few times. A much larger clonotype is one base distant, so this may be a read error. This chain uses TRBV10-2 with TRBJ2-3; TRBD2 is a possible D gene (5 bases). The CDR3 runs 13 residues. The germline V gene encodes CDR1 WSHSY and CDR2 SAAADI. For the CDR3, the DNA is TGCGCCAGCAGGGTTTCTAGCATAGATACGCAGTATTTT. This codes for CASRVSSIDTQYF.

This chain joins TRBV20-1 and TRBJ2-5; 9 bases agree with TRBD2. Germline V lookup: CDR1 DFQATT, CDR2 SNEGSKA (reference sequence). This CDR3 is 15 amino acids long. V lost 2 bases, J lost 2 bases, and 6 bases stayed unmatched. The CDR3 is CSARIAGAGQETQYF. CDR3 coding DNA: TGCAGTGCTAGAATAGCGGGAGCAGGGCAAGAGACCCAGTACTTC.

The DNA of the CDR3 is TGTGCCAGCAACCCTGGACAGGGCACACAAGAGACCCAGTACTTC. This sequence encodes CASNPGQGTQETQYF. The rearrangement joins TRBV11-1 to TRBJ2-5, with 8 bases matching TRBD1. Trimming removed 7 bases from V and 2 bases from J; junction bases left unmatched: 9. Germline assignment: CDR1 SGHAT and CDR2 FQDESV (reference sequence). The CDR3 covers 15 residues.

In its sample, this clonotype was seen a few times. This chain connects TRBV7-9 to TRBJ2-1; 8 bases map to TRBD2. The CDR3 is 11 amino acids. CDR1 SEHNR and CDR2 FQNEAQ come from the germline V gene (reference sequence). Losses at the gene ends were 8 bases for V and 15 bases for J; bases not matched to a gene: 9. The CDR3 sequence: CASGIAGGRFF. Here the CDR3 DNA reads TGTGCCAGCGGGATTGCGGGAGGTCGGTTCTTC.

The chain joins TRBV28 to TRBJ1-2; TRBD1 might be the D (5 bases). This CDR3 has 14 amino acids. Germline V gene data show CDR1 as MDHEN and CDR2 as SYDVKM. CDR3 in DNA: TGTGCTAGGAATCTCCTGGGGCCCGACTATGGCTACACCTTC. Protein product: CARNLLGPDYGYTF.

This clonotype was counted at least ten times. V and J are TRBV29-1 and TRBJ2-7; D remains ambiguous. The CDR3 is 12 residues long. Trimming left V 6 bases short and J 5 bases short, with 14 bases between. Germline assignment: CDR1 SQVTM and CDR2 ANQGSEA. CDR3 sequence: CSVETGADEQYF. The CDR3 coding sequence is TGCAGCGTAGAAACGGGTGCGGACGAGCAGTACTTC.

Concerning this clonotype itself: Sequence at one end of the junction differs from germline and may be a read error. The chain employs TRBV6-5 and TRBJ2-5; D call uncertain. The germline V gene encodes CDR1 MNHEY and CDR2 SVGAGI. The CDR3 runs 16 residues. This CDR3 is CVSSYSFTSNQETQYF. CDR3 sequence (DNA): TGTGTCAGCAGTTACTCATTTACCAGTAACCAAGAGACCCAGTACTTC.